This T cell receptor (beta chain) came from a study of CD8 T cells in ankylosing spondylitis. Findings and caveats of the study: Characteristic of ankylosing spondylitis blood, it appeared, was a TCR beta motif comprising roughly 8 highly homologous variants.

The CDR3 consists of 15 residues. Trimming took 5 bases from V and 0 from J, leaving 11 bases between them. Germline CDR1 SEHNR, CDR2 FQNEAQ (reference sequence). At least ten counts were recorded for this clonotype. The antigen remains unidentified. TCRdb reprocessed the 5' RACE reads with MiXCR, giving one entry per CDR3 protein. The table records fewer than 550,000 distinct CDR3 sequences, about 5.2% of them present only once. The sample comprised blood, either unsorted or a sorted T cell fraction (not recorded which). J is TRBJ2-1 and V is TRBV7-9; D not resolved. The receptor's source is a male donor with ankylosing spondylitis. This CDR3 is CASSTYETSYNEQFF. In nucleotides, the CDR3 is TGTGCCAGCAGCACATATGAAACCTCCTACAATGAGCAGTTCTTC.